The 27 T cell receptor beta chains given below trace back to one sample, sequenced in a study of T cell responses to AZD1222 COVID-19 vaccine. Data came from immunoSEQ multiplex PCR; TCRdb stores just in-frame clones and leaves some out. The table records about 170,000 clones, around 90% of them present only once. The sample consisted of peripheral blood, taken 28 days after the second AZD1222 dose. Receptors were obtained from an adult who received the AZD1222 COVID-19 vaccine.

This clone was observed a few times. This sequence joins TRBV4-1 and TRBJ1-2; perhaps TRBD1 as D (6 bases). Germline lookup yields CDR1 MGHRA and CDR2 YSYEKL. This CDR3 region has 15 residues. Trimming took off 4 bases at V and 0 bases at J, with 12 bases between the two ends. The CDR3: CASSRPTGPNYGYTF. CDR3 nucleotide sequence: TGCGCCAGCAGCCGCCCGACAGGACCTAACTATGGCTACACCTTC.

This clone has more than one count but fewer than ten. The V call is TRBV19, the J call TRBJ2-3; maybe TRBD2 (6 bases). In germline, CDR1 is LNHDA, CDR2 SQIVND (reference sequence). Trimming stripped 1 base from V and 4 bases from J, with 12 bases between. The CDR3 has 15 amino acids. For the CDR3, the DNA is TGTGCCAGTAGTATAGGGGGGGTTCGGGCAGATACGCAGTATTTT. It codes for CASSIGGVRADTQYF.

V and J are TRBV4-3 and TRBJ2-3; D remains ambiguous. The CDR3 runs to 13 residues. The germline gives CDR1 LGHNA, CDR2 YSLEER. The V and J ends lost 8 bases and 0 bases respectively, with 9 bases between them. CDR3 bases: TGCGCCAGCGCGCCGGTTAGCACAGATACGCAGTATTTT. Protein sequence: CASAPVSTDTQYF.

V and J are TRBV11-2 and TRBJ1-6, with D possibly matching TRBD1 (5 bases). The CDR3 sequence is 16 residues long. Trimming shortened V by 0 bases and J by 3 bases, and 9 bases separated the two germline ends. Germline V gene lookup returns CDR1 SGHAT and CDR2 FQNNGV. The CDR3, as DNA: TGTGCCAGCAGCTTAGACGTCACAGGCTATAATTCACCCCTCCACTTT. This encodes CASSLDVTGYNSPLHF.

This chain connects TRBV6-5 to TRBJ1-6; no definite D call. With 2 bases removed from V and 8 bases from J, the gap between germline ends came to 10 bases. This CDR3 has 14 residues. Germline CDR1 and CDR2: MNHEY and SVGAGI. CDR3 in amino acids: CASSYGGPDSPLHF. The DNA of the CDR3 is TGTGCCAGCAGTTACGGCGGGCCCGATTCACCCCTCCACTTT.

The chain is built from TRBV25-1 and TRBJ1-1, with D unresolved. The V end lost 4 bases, the J end lost 1 base, and 10 bases lay between the germline ends. The CDR3 has 14 residues. Germline CDR1 and CDR2: MGHDK and SYGVNS. CDR3 amino acids: CASSGVVRNTEAFF. The CDR3 nucleotides read TGTGCCAGCAGTGGCGTGGTGCGGAACACTGAAGCTTTCTTT.

The J gene is TRBJ1-2, the V gene TRBV10-1; no definite D call. V lost 2 bases, J lost 2 bases, and 6 bases lay in between. Germline values: CDR1 WNHNN, CDR2 SYGVQD (reference sequence). CDR3 length: 13 residues. The CDR3: CASSEAPNYGYTF. The CDR3, as DNA: TGCGCCAGCAGTGAGGCACCCAACTATGGCTACACCTTC.

V is TRBV5-6 and J is TRBJ1-6; no clear D gene. Germline V gives CDR1 SGHDT, CDR2 YYEEEE. V lost 3 bases, J lost 6 bases, and 10 bases lay in between. The CDR3 sequence is 14 residues long. The CDR3 loop is CASSSGHLNSPLHF. The CDR3 region has the DNA TGTGCCAGCAGCTCCGGGCACCTTAATTCACCCCTCCACTTT.

This chain uses TRBV7-8 with TRBJ1-5, with 8 bases fitting TRBD1. The CDR3 is 17 amino acids. Per the germline V gene, CDR1 is SGHVS and CDR2 is FQNEAQ. The J segment lost 0 bases and the V segment lost 2 bases, leaving 6 bases of the junction unmatched. The CDR3 is CASSLSGTGLSNQPQHF. CDR3 DNA: TGTGCCAGCAGCTTATCCGGGACAGGCCTTAGCAATCAGCCCCAGCATTTT.

A remark on this clone: The sample contains more than one DNA sequence encoding this CDR3. V usage is TRBV27 and J usage is TRBJ1-5, with 7 bases identical to TRBD1. CDR3 length: 13 residues. Germline V gives CDR1 MNHEY, CDR2 SMNVEV (reference sequence). V dropped 6 bases and J dropped 2; count of bases not matched to a gene: 1. CDR3 DNA sequence: TGTGCCAGCAGCGGGACAGGCAATCAGCCCCAGCATTTT. This codes for CASSGTGNQPQHF.

The chain uses TRBV19 and TRBJ1-1; D is ambiguous. The V gene lost 8 bases and the J gene lost 7 bases, with 23 bases spanning the gap. The CDR3 has 15 residues. Looked up from germline, CDR1 is LNHDA and CDR2 is SQIVND (reference sequence). CDR3 residues: CASYTGWAALGEAFF. CDR3 sequence (DNA): TGTGCCAGTTATACCGGTTGGGCGGCCCTGGGTGAAGCTTTCTTT.

The chain is built from TRBV5-5 and TRBJ1-4; maybe TRBD1 (5 bases). CDR3 size: 17 residues. Germline V gene data show CDR1 as SGHKS and CDR2 as YYEKEE (reference sequence). V was pared by 0 bases and J by 0 bases, with 12 bases between. The CDR3 is CASSLAVWGATNEKLFF. The CDR3 DNA reads TGTGCCAGCAGCTTGGCCGTTTGGGGCGCAACTAATGAAAAACTGTTTTTT.

This clone has a handful of counts. The rearrangement joins TRBV15 to TRBJ1-2, with a tentative D call TRBD1 (6 bases). The CDR3 runs to 16 residues. V lost 9 bases, J lost 10 bases, and 30 bases lay in between. Germline V gene sequence: CDR1 LNHNV, CDR2 YYDKDF (reference sequence). In DNA form, the CDR3 reads TGTGCCACTTCTGTCCGAGGGGACACTTACCCAGATGCCTACACCTTC. Translated, it gives CATSVRGDTYPDAYTF.

The chain couples TRBV6-2 or TRBV6-3 to TRBJ1-4; D remains ambiguous. V lost 4 bases to trimming and J lost 4 bases, with 16 bases between them. Germline CDR1 reads MNHEY; CDR2 reads SVGEGT. The CDR3 is 16 amino acids. CDR3 in amino acids: CASSLPPGRGNEKLFF. The CDR3 DNA follows: TGTGCCAGCAGTTTGCCTCCGGGCCGCGGTAATGAAAAACTGTTTTTT.

The chain carries TRBV7-9 and TRBJ2-1, with 16 bases identical to TRBD2. Losses at the gene ends were 5 bases for V and 5 bases for J; bases not matched to a gene: 6. The CDR3 runs 17 residues. CDR1 and CDR2 from the germline V gene are SEHNR and FQNEAQ (reference sequence). Written as DNA, the CDR3 is TGTGCCAGCAGCCCCGGGACTAGCGGGGGGGCCGACAATGAGCAGTTCTTC. Its protein is CASSPGTSGGADNEQFF.

The rearrangement links TRBV27 to TRBJ2-4, with D tentatively TRBD1 (6 bases). The V gene's germline CDR1 is MNHEY and CDR2 SMNVEV (reference sequence). CDR3 length equals 13 residues. The V and J ends lost 10 bases and 0 bases respectively, with 10 bases between them. This CDR3 is CATQGIAKNIQYF. CDR3 DNA sequence: TGTGCCACCCAGGGGATAGCCAAAAACATTCAGTACTTC.

The rearrangement links TRBV3-1 (or the pseudogene TRBV3-2) to TRBJ1-1, with no clear D. V gave up 4 bases and J gave up 1 base, with 7 bases separating them. Per the germline V gene, CDR1 is LGHDT and CDR2 is YNNKEL (reference sequence). The CDR3 totals 13 residues. CDR3 sequence reads: CASSPSGNTEAFF. The CDR3 coding sequence is TGTGCCAGCAGCCCAAGTGGGAACACTGAAGCTTTCTTT.

This rearrangement joins TRBV5-1 to TRBJ1-2; 9 bases map to TRBD1. Trimming at V came to 4 bases and at J to 6 bases, leaving 10 bases not matched to a gene. Germline loops: CDR1 SGHRS, CDR2 YFSETQ. The CDR3 spans 15 residues. The CDR3: CASSLGTDRGDGYTF. The DNA of the CDR3 is TGCGCCAGCAGCCTAGGGACCGACAGGGGGGATGGCTACACCTTC.

The genes are TRBV27 and TRBJ1-1; possible D gene TRBD1, 5 bases. The CDR3 length is 12 residues. V was cut by 8 bases and J by 4 bases, with 11 bases left in between. CDR1 and CDR2 (germline): MNHEY, SMNVEV (reference sequence). CDR3 bases: TGTGCCAGCCTGGGAGGGGCCACTGAAGCTTTCTTT. Translating it yields CASLGGATEAFF.

The V call is TRBV2, the J call TRBJ1-2, with 10 bases matching TRBD1. V lost 6 bases, J lost 2 bases, and 6 bases stayed unmatched. From germline, CDR1 is SNHLY and CDR2 FYNNEI. This CDR3 region has 15 residues. The CDR3 protein is CASSTGTGVNYGYTF. In nucleotides, the CDR3 is TGTGCCAGCAGCACCGGGACAGGGGTAAACTATGGCTACACCTTC. The entire variable domain, with the rest obtained from reference TRBV2 and TRBJ1-2, is as follows: EPEVTQTPSHQVTQMGQEVILRCVPISNHLYFYWYRQILGQKVEFLVSFYNNEISEKSEIFDDQFSVERPDGSNFTLKIRSTKLEDSAMYFCASSTGTGVNYGYTFGSGTRLTVV.

The chain recombines TRBV15 with TRBJ1-4; D is ambiguous. Germline-derived CDR1 and CDR2 are LNHNV and YYDKDF (reference sequence). This CDR3 region has 13 residues. Trimming removed 6 bases at V and 6 bases at J, with 11 bases between. CDR3 amino acids: CATSFGFYEKLFF. CDR3 nucleotide sequence: TGTGCCACCAGTTTTGGGTTTTATGAAAAACTGTTTTTT. The full variable domain, with the rest looked up from reference TRBV15 and TRBJ1-4, is DAMVIQNPRYQVTQFGKPVTLSCSQTLNHNVMYWYQQKSSQAPKLLFHYYDKDFNNEADTPDNFQSRRPNTSFCFLDIRSPGLGDTAMYLCATSFGFYEKLFFGSGTQLSVL.

The J gene is TRBJ2-2, the V gene TRBV5-1; D perhaps matches TRBD2 (6 bases). The V and J ends lost 0 bases and 6 bases respectively, with 12 bases between them. Per germline, CDR1 SGHRS and CDR2 YFSETQ. CDR3 size: 15 residues. The CDR3 region is CASSLGQEGAGELFF. As DNA, the CDR3 is TGCGCCAGCAGCTTGGGGCAGGAGGGAGCCGGGGAGCTGTTTTTT.

The CDR3 bases are TGTGCCAGCTCGGGACAGGACTTTGGGCAGCCCCAGCATTTT. This encodes CASSGQDFGQPQHF. V and J are TRBV6-5 and TRBJ1-5, with 8 nucleotides matching TRBD1. In germline, CDR1 is MNHEY, CDR2 SVGAGI. This CDR3 contains 14 residues. V was clipped by 8 bases and J by 7 bases; unmatched bases: 10.

This sequence joins TRBV9 and TRBJ2-3; D uncertain. The V gene's germline CDR1 is SGDLS and CDR2 YYNGEE. V was cut by 4 bases and J by 2 bases, with 8 bases left in between. The CDR3 consists of 13 residues. The CDR3 protein is CASSTQHTDTQYF. The CDR3 DNA reads as TGTGCCAGCAGCACCCAGCACACAGATACGCAGTATTTT.

The gene calls are TRBV19 and TRBJ1-1; 7 nucleotides align to TRBD1. This CDR3 contains 14 residues. CDR1 and CDR2 from the germline V gene are LNHDA and SQIVND (reference sequence). V gave up 5 bases and J gave up 1 base; unmatched junction bases: 4. CDR3 sequence reads: CASSANRGNTEAFF. CDR3 coding DNA: TGTGCCAGTAGTGCTAACAGGGGGAACACTGAAGCTTTCTTT.

This chain joins TRBV14 and TRBJ1-2; the D gene is possibly TRBD1 (6 bases). Germline values: CDR1 SGHDN, CDR2 FVKESK. V lost 0 bases and J lost 3, with 8 bases in between. The CDR3 is 14 residues long. CDR3 residues: CASSQDGGYYGYTF. The CDR3, as DNA: TGTGCCAGCAGCCAAGACGGGGGCTACTATGGCTACACCTTC.

In this sample, this clone turned up a few times. This sequence joins TRBV6-1 and TRBJ2-5, with 9 bases aligning to TRBD1. The CDR3 sequence is 16 residues long. The germline gives CDR1 MNHNS, CDR2 SASEGT. V dropped 0 bases and J dropped 5; count of bases not matched to a gene: 7. The CDR3 region is CASSEATGTGMETQYF. The CDR3 DNA reads as TGTGCCAGCAGTGAAGCGACCGGGACAGGGATGGAGACCCAGTACTTC.